What follows are 2 T cell receptor beta chains derived from one specimen sequenced in a study of Graves' ophthalmopathy and Graves' hyperthyroidism. RNA transcripts were the source from which TCR beta CDR3 regions were amplified. In the first round, RT-PCR was carried out with HTBI primers, and a multiplex PCR formed the second round. TCRdb itself ran the multiplex PCR reads through MiXCR, one entry per CDR3 protein. The repertoire holds about 700,000 distinct CDR3 sequences, with 40% as singletons. The sequencing input was peripheral blood. The receptors come from an adult man with Graves' ophthalmopathy.

This clonotype appeared many times. The chain couples TRBV2 to TRBJ1-1; 7 nucleotides line up with TRBD1. The junction had 14 bases not matched to a gene; V was cut back by 4 bases and J by 6 bases. CDR3 length: 16 residues. Per germline, CDR1 SNHLY and CDR2 FYNNEI. CDR3 sequence: CASSAPPGQTYSEAFF. CDR3 DNA: TGTGCCAGCAGTGCCCCACCGGGACAGACGTATTCTGAAGCTTTCTTT.

This clonotype has only one observation. The J gene is TRBJ1-2, the V gene TRBV25-1; D may be TRBD1 (5 bases). V gave up 6 bases and J gave up 6 bases, with 20 bases separating them. Germline CDR1 reads MGHDK; CDR2 reads SYGVNS. CDR3 length: 15 residues. CDR3 coding DNA: TGTGCCAGCAGCTTTAGGGGCAGCAGCTTTGATGGCTACACCTTC. It codes for CASSFRGSSFDGYTF.